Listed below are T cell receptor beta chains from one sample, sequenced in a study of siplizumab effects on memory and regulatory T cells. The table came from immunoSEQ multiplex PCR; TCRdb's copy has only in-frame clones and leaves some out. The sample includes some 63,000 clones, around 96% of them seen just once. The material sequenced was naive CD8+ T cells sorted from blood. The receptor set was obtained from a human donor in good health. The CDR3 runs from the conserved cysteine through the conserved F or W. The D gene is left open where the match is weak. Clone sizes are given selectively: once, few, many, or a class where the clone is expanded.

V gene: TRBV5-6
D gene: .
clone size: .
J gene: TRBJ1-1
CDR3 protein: CASSFRGTEAFF
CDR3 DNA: TGTGCCAGCAGCTTTAGGGGGACTGAAGCTTTCTTT

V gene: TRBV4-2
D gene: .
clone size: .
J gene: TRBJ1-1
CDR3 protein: CASSQDFENTEAFF
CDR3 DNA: TGTGCCAGCAGCCAAGATTTCGAGAACACTGAAGCTTTCTTT

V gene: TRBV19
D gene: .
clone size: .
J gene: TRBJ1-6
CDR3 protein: CASSTWTEYNSPLHF
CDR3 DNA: TGTGCCAGTAGTACCTGGACAGAGTATAATTCACCCCTCCACTTT

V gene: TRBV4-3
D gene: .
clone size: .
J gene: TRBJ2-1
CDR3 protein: CASSFTGNEQFF
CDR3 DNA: TGCGCCAGCAGCTTTACTGGCAATGAGCAGTTCTTC

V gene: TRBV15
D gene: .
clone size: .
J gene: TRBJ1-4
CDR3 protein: CATSREHGATNEKLFF
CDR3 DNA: TGTGCCACCAGCAGAGAGCACGGTGCAACTAATGAAAAACTGTTTTTT

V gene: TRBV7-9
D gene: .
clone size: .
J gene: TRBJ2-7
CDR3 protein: CASSFLPYRSSYEQYF
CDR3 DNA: TGTGCCAGCAGCTTCCTACCCTATAGGAGCTCCTACGAGCAGTACTTC

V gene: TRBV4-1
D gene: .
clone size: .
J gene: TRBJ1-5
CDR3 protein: CASSQFQLFDSNQPQHF
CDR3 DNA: TGCGCCAGCAGCCAATTCCAACTCTTTGACAGCAATCAGCCCCAGCATTTT

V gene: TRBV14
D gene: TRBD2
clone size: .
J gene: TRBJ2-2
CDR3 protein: CASSPLGLAGYTGELFF
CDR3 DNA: TGTGCCAGCAGCCCTTTGGGACTAGCGGGGTACACCGGGGAGCTGTTTTTT

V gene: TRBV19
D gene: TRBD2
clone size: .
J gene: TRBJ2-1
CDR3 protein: CASSFSGGAYNEQFF
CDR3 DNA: TGTGCCAGTAGCTTTAGCGGGGGGGCGTACAATGAGCAGTTCTTC

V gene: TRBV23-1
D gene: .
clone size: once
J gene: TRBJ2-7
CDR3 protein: CASSPSGNYEQYF
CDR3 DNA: TGCGCCAGCAGTCCGTCCGGAAACTACGAGCAGTACTTC

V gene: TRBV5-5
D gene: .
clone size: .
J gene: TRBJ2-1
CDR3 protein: CASTLTELSYNEQFF
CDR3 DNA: TGTGCCAGCACCCTGACAGAGCTCTCCTACAATGAGCAGTTCTTC

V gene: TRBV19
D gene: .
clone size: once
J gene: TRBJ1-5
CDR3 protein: CASTTQRGSNQPQHF
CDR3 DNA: TGTGCCAGTACCACTCAGAGGGGGAGCAATCAGCCCCAGCATTTT

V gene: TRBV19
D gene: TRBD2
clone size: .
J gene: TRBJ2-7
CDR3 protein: CASSPTSGSSYEQYF
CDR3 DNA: TGTGCCAGTAGTCCGACTAGCGGGTCGTCCTACGAGCAGTACTTC

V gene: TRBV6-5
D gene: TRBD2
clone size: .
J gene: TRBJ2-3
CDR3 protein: CASSAGGWDTQYF
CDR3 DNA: TGTGCCAGCAGCGCCGGGGGGTGGGATACGCAGTATTTT

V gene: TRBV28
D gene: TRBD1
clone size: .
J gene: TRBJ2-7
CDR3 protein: CASRMDRVPYEQYF
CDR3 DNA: TGTGCCAGCAGGATGGACAGGGTTCCTTACGAGCAGTACTTC

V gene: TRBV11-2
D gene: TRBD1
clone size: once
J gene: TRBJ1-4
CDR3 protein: CASSLDIAGGDEKLFF
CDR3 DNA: TGTGCCAGCAGCTTAGATATTGCAGGGGGCGACGAAAAACTGTTTTTT

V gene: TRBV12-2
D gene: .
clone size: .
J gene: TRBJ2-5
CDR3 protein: CASRYFWTSGGAKTQYF
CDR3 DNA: TGTGCAAGTCGCTACTTCTGGACTAGCGGGGGGGCTAAGACCCAGTACTTC